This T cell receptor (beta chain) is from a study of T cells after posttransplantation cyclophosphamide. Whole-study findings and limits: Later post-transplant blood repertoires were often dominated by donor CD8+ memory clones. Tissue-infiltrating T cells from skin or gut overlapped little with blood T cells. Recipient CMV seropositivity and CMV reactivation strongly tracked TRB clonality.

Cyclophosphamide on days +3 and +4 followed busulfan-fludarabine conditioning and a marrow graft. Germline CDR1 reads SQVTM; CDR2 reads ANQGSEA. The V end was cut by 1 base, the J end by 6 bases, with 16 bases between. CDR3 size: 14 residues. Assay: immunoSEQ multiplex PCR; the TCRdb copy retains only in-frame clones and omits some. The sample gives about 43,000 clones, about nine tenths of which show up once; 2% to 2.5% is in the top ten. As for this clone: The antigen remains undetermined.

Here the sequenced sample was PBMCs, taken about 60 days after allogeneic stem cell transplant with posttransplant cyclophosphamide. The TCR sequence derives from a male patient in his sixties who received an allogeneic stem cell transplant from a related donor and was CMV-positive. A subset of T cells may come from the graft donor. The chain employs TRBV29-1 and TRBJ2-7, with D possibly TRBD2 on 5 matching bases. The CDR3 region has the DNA TGCAGCGTTGAAGCGGGCGGAGGACTCTCCGAGCAGTACTTC. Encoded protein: CSVEAGGGLSEQYF.